This T cell receptor beta chain was captured in a study of cytomegalovirus exposure and HLA in healthy donors. Both 60 Vbeta primers and 13 Jbeta primers went into the PCR. TCRdb's copy holds only in-frame clones and misses some; the assay was immunoSEQ multiplex PCR. This sample carries around 200,000 clones, with over 0.95% going to the ten biggest clones. CDR3 length equals 13 residues. Trimming took 6 bases from V and 2 from J; bases not matched to a gene: 3. Germline CDR1 SNHLY, CDR2 FYNNEI. Remarks on this clone: In the same sample, other DNA sequences code for this CDR3.

The clonotype originates from a girl aged 2-10 years in good health and CMV-seropositive. The sample taken for sequencing was PBMCs. The chain joins TRBV2 to TRBJ1-2; 7 nucleotides line up with TRBD1. The CDR3: CASSLDRNYGYTF. The CDR3 region has the DNA TGTGCCAGCAGCTTGGACAGGAACTATGGCTACACCTTC.